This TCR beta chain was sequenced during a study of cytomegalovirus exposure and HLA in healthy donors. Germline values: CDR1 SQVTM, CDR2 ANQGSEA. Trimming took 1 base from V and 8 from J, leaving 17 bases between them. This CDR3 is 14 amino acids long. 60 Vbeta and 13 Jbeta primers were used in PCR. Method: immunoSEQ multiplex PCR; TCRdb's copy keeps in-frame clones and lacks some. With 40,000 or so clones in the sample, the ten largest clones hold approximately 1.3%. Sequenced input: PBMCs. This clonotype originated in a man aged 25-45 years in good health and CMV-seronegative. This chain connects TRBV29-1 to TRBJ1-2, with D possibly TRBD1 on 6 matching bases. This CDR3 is CSVEAGGRGDGYTF. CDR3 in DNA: TGCAGCGTTGAAGCGGGGGGGAGGGGGGACGGCTACACCTTC. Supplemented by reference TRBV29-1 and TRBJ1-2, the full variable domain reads SAVISQKPSRDICQRGTSLTIQCQVDSQVTMMFWYRQQPGQSLTLIATANQGSEATYESGFVIDKFPISRPNLTFSTLTVSNMSPEDSSIYLCSVEAGGRGDGYTFGSGTRLTVV.